What follows are 31 T cell receptor beta chains derived from one specimen sequenced in a study of T cells in Graves' hyperthyroidism and ophthalmopathy. From RNA transcripts, TCR beta CDR3 regions were amplified. Researchers ran a first-round RT-PCR on the TCR CDR3 using the HTBI primer set. TCRdb called the multiplex PCR reads again in MiXCR, with one record for every CDR3 protein. The profile shows around 800,000 distinct CDR3 sequences, roughly 37% of them singletons. Input material: blood. These receptors came from a man younger than 35 with Graves' hyperthyroidism.

The DNA of the CDR3 is TGTGCCAGCAGCTCCCCGAAACGCCTGAAATACGAGCAGTACTTC. Its translation is CASSSPKRLKYEQYF. The chain employs TRBV9 and TRBJ2-7, with D uncertain. The CDR3 consists of 15 residues. Deletions cut 4 bases from V and 4 bases from J, with 18 bases between. From germline, CDR1 is SGDLS and CDR2 YYNGEE.

This clonotype was counted ten times or more. The gene calls are TRBV5-6 and TRBJ1-1, with no clear D. Per the germline V gene, CDR1 is SGHDT and CDR2 is YYEEEE. V lost 4 bases to trimming and J lost 1 base, with 11 bases between them. This CDR3 has 14 amino acids. CDR3 in amino acids: CASSRWTANTEAFF. In nucleotides, the CDR3 is TGTGCCAGCAGCCGATGGACGGCGAACACTGAAGCTTTCTTT. The full variable domain, rest sourced from reference TRBV5-6 and TRBJ1-1, is DAGVTQSPTHLIKTRGQQVTLRCSPKSGHDTVSWYQQALGQGPQFIFQYYEEEERQRGNFPDRFSGHQFPNYSSELNVNALLLGDSALYLCASSRWTANTEAFFGQGTRLTVV.

This clonotype was counted only a few times. The J gene is TRBJ2-2, the V gene TRBV7-8; TRBD1 aligns across 8 bases. Looked up from germline, CDR1 is SGHVS and CDR2 is FQNEAQ. Germline trimming cut 3 bases from V and 4 bases from J; bases unmatched to any gene: 4. CDR3 size: 15 residues. CDR3 sequence reads: CASSFGQGLTGELFF. In DNA form, the CDR3 reads TGTGCCAGCAGCTTTGGACAGGGCCTCACCGGGGAGCTGTTTTTT. The whole variable domain, filled in from reference TRBV7-8 and TRBJ2-2, reads GAGVSQSPRYKVAKRGQDVALRCDPISGHVSLFWYQQALGQGPEFLTYFQNEAQLDKSGLPSDRFFAERPEGSVSTLKIQRTQQEDSAVYLCASSFGQGLTGELFFGEGSRLTVL.

At least ten counts were recorded for this clonotype. J is TRBJ2-5 and V is TRBV2, with 8 bases matching TRBD2. The CDR3 has 15 residues. Germline V gene sequence: CDR1 SNHLY, CDR2 FYNNEI. V was pared by 1 base and J by 4 bases, with 5 bases of the junction left unmatched. In DNA form, the CDR3 reads TGTGCCAGCAGTGAAGGTGGTGCGGGAGGAGAGACCCAGTACTTC. This encodes CASSEGGAGGETQYF.

As for this clonotype: A much bigger clone sits one base away, suggesting this may be a read error. This rearrangement joins TRBV5-6 to TRBJ1-2; D gene unclear. The V gene's germline CDR1 is SGHDT and CDR2 YYEEEE. V was cut by 10 bases and J by 4 bases, with 14 bases left in between. This CDR3 spans 12 amino acids. The CDR3 sequence: CAGGPARYGYTF. The CDR3 DNA reads TGTGCCGGCGGCCCGGCGCGCTATGGCTACACCTTC.

Ten or more counts support this clonotype. The gene calls are TRBV9 and TRBJ2-7, with 8 positions matching TRBD1. This CDR3 is 15 amino acids long. Trimming took 5 bases from V and 2 from J; bases not matched to a gene: 9. CDR1 and CDR2 (germline): SGDLS, YYNGEE. Here the CDR3 reads CASSPTGTGPYEQYF. In nucleotides, the CDR3 is TGTGCCAGCAGTCCAACCGGGACAGGACCCTACGAGCAGTACTTC.

This clonotype occurred a few times. The genes are TRBV9 and TRBJ1-1; D perhaps matches TRBD1 (5 bases). V lost 0 bases and J lost 5, with 11 bases in between. The CDR3 is made up of 14 amino acids. Germline loops: CDR1 SGDLS, CDR2 YYNGEE. The chain's CDR3 is CASSVGKGKTEAFF. CDR3 nucleotides: TGTGCCAGCAGCGTAGGTAAGGGGAAGACTGAAGCTTTCTTT.

The V and J genes are TRBV20-1 and TRBJ2-7; 8 bases map to TRBD1. Per germline, CDR1 DFQATT and CDR2 SNEGSKA (reference sequence). The CDR3 runs 12 residues. Trimming at V came to 5 bases and at J to 4 bases, leaving 4 bases not matched to a gene. The CDR3 reads CSAGQGAYEQYF. The CDR3, as DNA: TGCAGTGCTGGGCAGGGGGCTTACGAGCAGTACTTC.

This clonotype came up many times. DNA for the CDR3: TGCGCCAGCAGCTCCGGGACAAGTTTCTACGAGCAGTACTTC. It is translated as CASSSGTSFYEQYF. The chain carries TRBV10-1 and TRBJ2-7; D possibly corresponds to TRBD1 (6 bases). Germline CDR1 and CDR2: WNHNN and SYGVQD (reference sequence). The CDR3 length is 14 residues. The V end was cut by 6 bases, the J end by 3 bases, with 15 bases between.

This clonotype has at least ten counts. This rearrangement joins TRBV24-1 to TRBJ1-1; D might be TRBD1 (6 bases). From germline, CDR1 is KGHDR and CDR2 SFDVKD. The CDR3 length is 14 residues. The V and J ends lost 4 bases and 6 bases respectively, with 14 bases between them. The DNA of the CDR3 is TGTGCCACCAGTGAAACAGGGTCTAGGGCTGAAGCTTTCTTT. Translated: CATSETGSRAEAFF.

The chain joins TRBV7-9 to TRBJ2-2; the D gene is possibly TRBD1 (6 bases). The germline gives CDR1 SEHNR, CDR2 FQNEAQ (reference sequence). V was trimmed by 6 bases and J by 5 bases, leaving 13 bases between them. This CDR3 region has 14 residues. The CDR3 sequence: CASSVQGKTGELFF. CDR3 nucleotides: TGTGCCAGCAGTGTCCAGGGGAAGACCGGGGAGCTGTTTTTT.

This clonotype was counted a single time. Just one base apart from a much larger clone, this may be a read error. The chain recombines TRBV19 with TRBJ1-4; weak D call: TRBD1 (5 bases). This CDR3 has 15 residues. With 5 bases removed from V and 5 bases from J, the gap between germline ends came to 15 bases. Germline lookup yields CDR1 LNHDA and CDR2 SQIVND (reference sequence). This CDR3 reads CASSVAGQRNEKLFF. The CDR3 region has the DNA TGTGCCAGTAGTGTAGCAGGGCAGAGGAATGAAAAACTGTTTTTT.

The chain couples TRBV25-1 to TRBJ2-5, with D tentatively TRBD2 (7 bases). In germline, CDR1 is MGHDK, CDR2 SYGVNS. CDR3 size: 16 residues. Trimming took 4 bases from V and 2 from J, leaving 17 bases between them. CDR3: CASSARGGTNQETQYF. CDR3 DNA sequence: TGTGCCAGCAGTGCTAGAGGGGGGACTAATCAAGAGACCCAGTACTTC.

At least ten counts were recorded for this clonotype. The chain joins TRBV19 to TRBJ1-6; D is possibly TRBD1 (6 bases). Trimming shortened V by 7 bases and J by 10 bases, and 14 bases separated the two germline ends. This CDR3 has 13 residues. Germline V gene data show CDR1 as LNHDA and CDR2 as SQIVND (reference sequence). CDR3 sequence: CASTTGLGSPLHF. Written as DNA, the CDR3 is TGTGCCAGTACCACAGGGTTAGGGTCACCCCTCCACTTT.

This chain links TRBV7-9 with TRBJ2-2; D possibly corresponds to TRBD2 (6 bases). The V and J ends lost 5 bases and 0 bases respectively, with 13 bases between them. Germline V gives CDR1 SEHNR, CDR2 FQNEAQ (reference sequence). This CDR3 comprises 16 residues. CDR3: CASSPGAGPNTGELFF. The DNA of the CDR3 is TGTGCCAGCAGCCCCGGGGCGGGACCGAACACCGGGGAGCTGTTTTTT.

This clonotype was picked up a small number of times. The V call is TRBV5-6, the J call TRBJ2-7; 7 nucleotides align to TRBD2. The CDR3 spans 15 residues. CDR1 SGHDT and CDR2 YYEEEE come from the germline V gene. V lost 2 bases to trimming and J lost 1 base; unmatched junction nucleotides: 6. CDR3 loop: CASSFGLVVSYEQYF. DNA for the CDR3: TGTGCCAGCAGCTTCGGACTAGTTGTATCCTACGAGCAGTACTTC.

This clonotype has ten or more counts. The rearrangement joins TRBV7-2 to TRBJ2-2; D remains unclear. V was trimmed by 6 bases and J by 1 base, leaving 9 bases between them. The CDR3 has 14 residues. Germline V gene data show CDR1 as SGHTA and CDR2 as FQGNSA. The CDR3 here is CASSRGGNTGELFF. The DNA of the CDR3 is TGTGCCAGCAGTCGCGGTGGGAACACCGGGGAGCTGTTTTTT.

For this clonotype: This may come from a read error, since a much larger clone is one base off. This chain links TRBV10-3 with TRBJ2-5; D possibly corresponds to TRBD2 (6 bases). Germline values: CDR1 ENHRY, CDR2 SYGVKD. This CDR3 contains 13 residues. Trimming removed 2 bases from V and 5 bases from J, with 9 bases in between. The CDR3 here is CAISEAGMETQYF. Written as DNA, the CDR3 is TGTGCCATCAGTGAGGCGGGGATGGAGACCCAGTACTTC.

This chain links TRBV20-1 with TRBJ1-5; 12 positions match TRBD1. With 5 bases clipped from V and 7 bases from J, the junction kept 6 bases outside the gene matches. Germline V lookup: CDR1 DFQATT, CDR2 SNEGSKA (reference sequence). This CDR3 region has 14 residues. CDR3 amino acids: CSARTGTGGQPQHF. The CDR3 DNA reads as TGCAGTGCTCGCACAGGGACAGGGGGCCAGCCCCAGCATTTT.

The gene calls are TRBV7-2 and TRBJ2-7; D is ambiguous. Trimming stripped 6 bases from V and 1 base from J, with 10 bases between. Germline assignment: CDR1 SGHTA and CDR2 FQGNSA. The CDR3 length is 13 residues. DNA of the CDR3: TGTGCCAGCAGTTTTAAGATGTCCTACGAGCAGTACTTC. It codes for CASSFKMSYEQYF.

The rearrangement uses TRBV29-1 and TRBJ2-5; 7 nucleotides align to TRBD2. The germline gives CDR1 SQVTM, CDR2 ANQGSEA. This CDR3 contains 13 residues. V dropped 8 bases and J dropped 1; count of bases not matched to a gene: 7. The CDR3 loop reads CSLEWGGQETQYF. The DNA of the CDR3 is TGCAGCTTAGAGTGGGGGGGCCAAGAGACCCAGTACTTC.

This clonotype was picked up many times. The V and J genes are TRBV2 and TRBJ1-3; possibly TRBD1 for D (5 bases). Germline CDR1 SNHLY, CDR2 FYNNEI. The CDR3 covers 13 residues. The V end lost 6 bases, the J end lost 2 bases, and 8 bases lay between the germline ends. CDR3 in amino acids: CASSGHPGNTIYF. The CDR3 DNA follows: TGTGCCAGCAGCGGACACCCTGGAAACACCATATATTTT.

The genes are TRBV29-1 and TRBJ1-3; no clear D. Germline V gene sequence: CDR1 SQVTM, CDR2 ANQGSEA. The CDR3 covers 17 residues. Trimming pared 4 bases from V and 0 bases from J, leaving 19 bases between. In DNA, the CDR3 is TGCAGCGTTGCCGGGTGGGTGGATAAACCCTCTGGAAACACCATATATTTT. Protein product: CSVAGWVDKPSGNTIYF.

J is TRBJ1-1 and V is TRBV6-2 or TRBV6-3; D ambiguous. V was pared by 7 bases and J by 4 bases, with 13 bases between. Germline V gives CDR1 MNHEY, CDR2 SVGEGT. This CDR3 has 13 residues. For the CDR3, the DNA is TGTGCCAGCACCGACCCAGGACCCACTGAAGCTTTCTTT. Its protein product is CASTDPGPTEAFF.

The chain combines TRBV2 with TRBJ1-2, with TRBD1 matching 9 bases. With V trimmed by 6 bases and J by 10 bases, 9 bases remained unmatched. This CDR3 comprises 13 residues. Germline lookup yields CDR1 SNHLY and CDR2 FYNNEI. The CDR3, as DNA: TGTGCCAGCAGCCAAGGGGACAGGGCCCTCTACACCTTC. This codes for CASSQGDRALYTF.

This clonotype was seen at least ten times. This chain links TRBV25-1 with TRBJ1-2; TRBD1 aligns across 12 bases. Germline values: CDR1 MGHDK, CDR2 SYGVNS. V lost 6 bases to trimming and J lost 2 bases; unmatched junction nucleotides: 10. CDR3 length: 17 residues. CDR3 amino acids: CASSEWGQGAANYGYTF. CDR3 coding DNA: TGTGCCAGCAGCGAGTGGGGACAGGGGGCTGCCAACTATGGCTACACCTTC.

The chain joins TRBV19 to TRBJ1-6; possibly TRBD1 for D (5 bases). The germline V gene encodes CDR1 LNHDA and CDR2 SQIVND (reference sequence). The CDR3 has 13 residues. Trimming cost V 9 bases and J 9 bases, with 15 bases left between them. In DNA form, the CDR3 reads TGTGCCAGCAGCTGGTACGGGGGTTCACCCCTCCACTTT. Amino acids: CASSWYGGSPLHF.

Concerning this clonotype itself: This likely comes from a read error, as the CDR3 has no conserved phenylalanine or tryptophan at its end. It is unclear where the CDR3 begins or ends on the DNA, so no DNA is shown, and the CDR3 is as TCRdb lists it. V gene TRBV5-4 combines with J gene TRBJ2-7. The germline gives CDR1 SGHNT, CDR2 YYREEE (reference sequence). The CDR3 numbers 8 amino acids, ends counted. The CDR3 spells CASSLAVR.

This clonotype was counted at least ten times. This sequence joins TRBV7-2 and TRBJ2-5; D ambiguous. The CDR3 length is 14 residues. The germline CDR1 and CDR2 sequences are SGHTA and FQGNSA. The V gene lost 5 bases and the J gene lost 5 bases, with 15 bases spanning the gap. The CDR3 loop reads CASSPRTASETQYF. DNA for the CDR3: TGTGCCAGCAGCCCCCGGACGGCCTCGGAGACCCAGTACTTC.

This clonotype was found many times. V usage is TRBV12-3 or TRBV12-4 and J usage is TRBJ1-1; no clear D. This CDR3 is 14 amino acids long. V was clipped by 5 bases and J by 1 base, with 11 bases between them. As DNA, the CDR3 is TGTGCCAGCAGTACGTCCCGGGGGAACACTGAAGCTTTCTTT. Its translation: CASSTSRGNTEAFF.

On this clonotype: No conserved phenylalanine or tryptophan is present at the end of the CDR3, so a read error is the likely explanation. This chain links TRBV20-1 with TRBJ1-5; D unclear. The CDR3 runs 15 residues. The V gene's germline CDR1 is DFQATT and CDR2 SNEGSKA (reference sequence). The V end was cut by 0 bases, the J end by 0 bases, with 9 bases between. The CDR3 spells CSARDMGYSNQPQHL. The CDR3 coding sequence is TGCAGTGCTAGAGATATGGGTTATAGCAATCAGCCCCAGCATCTT.